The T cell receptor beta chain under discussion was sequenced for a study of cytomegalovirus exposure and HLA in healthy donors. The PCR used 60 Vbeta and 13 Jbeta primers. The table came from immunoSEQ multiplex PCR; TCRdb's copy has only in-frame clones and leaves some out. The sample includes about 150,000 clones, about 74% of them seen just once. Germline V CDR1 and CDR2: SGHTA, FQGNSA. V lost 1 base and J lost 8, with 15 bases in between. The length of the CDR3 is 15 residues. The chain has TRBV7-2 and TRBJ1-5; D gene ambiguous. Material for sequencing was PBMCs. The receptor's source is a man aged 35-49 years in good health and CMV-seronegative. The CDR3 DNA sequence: TGTGCCAGCAGCTTAGTTGGCGGAGGGAGGGAGCCCCAGCATTTT. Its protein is CASSLVGGGREPQHF.